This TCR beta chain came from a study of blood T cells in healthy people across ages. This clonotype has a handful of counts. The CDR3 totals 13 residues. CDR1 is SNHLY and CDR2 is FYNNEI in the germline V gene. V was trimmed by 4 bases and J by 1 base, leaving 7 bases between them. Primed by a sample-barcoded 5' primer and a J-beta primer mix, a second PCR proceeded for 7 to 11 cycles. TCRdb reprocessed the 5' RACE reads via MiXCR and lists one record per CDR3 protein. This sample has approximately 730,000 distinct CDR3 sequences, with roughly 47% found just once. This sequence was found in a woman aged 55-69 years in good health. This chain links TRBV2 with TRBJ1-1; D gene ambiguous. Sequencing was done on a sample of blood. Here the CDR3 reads CASSVLGNTEAFF. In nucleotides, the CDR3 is TGTGCCAGCAGTGTTCTGGGGAACACTGAAGCTTTCTTT.